This paragraph covers one T cell receptor beta chain sequence. Its antigen is currently unknown. Sequencing was performed with immunoSEQ multiplex PCR; in TCRdb, only in-frame clones are kept and a portion is missing. The table shows approximately 150,000 clones, with about 90% occurring only once. The data stem from a study of T cell responses to AZD1222 COVID-19 vaccine. Study at large: Second-dose recipients at about 4 or about 12 weeks were treated as one pooled group. Broader study findings: Seropositive status at baseline applied to only 5 or 6 AZD1222 recipients. Females made up more of the donors, who were largely white British, and clonal diversity may have come out too low.

Germline-derived CDR1 and CDR2 are SGDLS and YYNGEE. This CDR3 spans 13 amino acids. The ends were cut back, 4 bases at V and 6 bases at J, with 12 bases in the middle. The specimen was peripheral blood, collected on day 0 of AZD1222 vaccination. The TCR originated in an adult in good health. The genes are TRBV9 and TRBJ2-3; tentatively, D is TRBD2 (6 bases). CDR3 amino acids: CASSTGLIDTQYF. CDR3 in DNA: TGTGCCAGCAGCACCGGACTAATTGATACGCAGTATTTT.